Ten or more counts support the clone carrying this T cell receptor (beta chain). Its antigen is as yet unknown. The sample is drawn from a study of blood T cells in healthy people across ages. Looked up from germline, CDR1 is SQVTM and CDR2 is ANQGSEA. V dropped 0 bases and J dropped 5; count of bases not matched to a gene: 9. There are 15 residues in the CDR3. Study-level results: Getting older went along with TCR beta diversity per million T cells dropping roughly linearly. More naive CD4+ cells and higher diversity marked long-lived donors relative to aged donors.

It was with a sample-barcoded 5' primer and a J-beta primer mix that a second PCR of about 7 to 12 cycles was run. Each CDR3 protein is one row after TCRdb ran MiXCR on the 5' RACE reads. This sample has 750,000 to 950,000 distinct CDR3 sequences, with about 27% found just once. PBMCs, at least 7 million per sample, were isolated. Total RNA extraction produced at least 5.5 micrograms (per sample) for the study. These same data were also listed under a study on T cells of mothers and their children.

Sequenced material: blood. The J gene is TRBJ2-7, the V gene TRBV29-1; 8 bases are a match to TRBD1. The TCR originated in a woman between 35 and 50 years old in good health. The CDR3 region is CSVEDQGQGYHEQYF. The CDR3 DNA follows: TGCAGCGTTGAAGATCAAGGACAGGGATACCACGAGCAGTACTTC.